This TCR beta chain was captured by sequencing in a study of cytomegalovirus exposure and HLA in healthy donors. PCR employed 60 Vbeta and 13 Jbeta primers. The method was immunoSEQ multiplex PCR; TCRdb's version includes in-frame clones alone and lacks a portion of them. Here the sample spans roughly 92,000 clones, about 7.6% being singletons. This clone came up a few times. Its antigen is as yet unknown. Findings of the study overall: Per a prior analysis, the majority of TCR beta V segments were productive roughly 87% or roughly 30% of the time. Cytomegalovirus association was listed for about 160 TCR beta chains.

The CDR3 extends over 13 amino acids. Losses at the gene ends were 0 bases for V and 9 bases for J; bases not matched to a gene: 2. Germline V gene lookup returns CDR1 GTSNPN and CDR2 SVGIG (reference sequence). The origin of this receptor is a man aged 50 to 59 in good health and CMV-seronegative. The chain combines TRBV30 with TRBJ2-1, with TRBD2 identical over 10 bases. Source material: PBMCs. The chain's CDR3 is CAWSVQREGEQFF. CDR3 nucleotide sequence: TGTGCCTGGAGTGTCCAGCGGGAGGGTGAGCAGTTCTTC.